This T cell receptor beta chain was sequenced for a study of blood T cell repertoires in COVID-19. Study information: Researchers got acute and convalescent COVID-19 samples from the United States, Italy and Spain. In each case, the material was cDNA or gDNA derived from T cells, B-cell-depleted T cells, or PBMCs.

Authors' analysis steps: For nucleated cells, counts were estimated from reference gene primer amplification. Data came from immunoSEQ multiplex PCR; TCRdb stores just in-frame clones and leaves some out. V, J and clone size are taken as reported in that table, and D and trimming were inferred from the DNA itself. The sample lists about 140,000 clones, over 70% occurring once. The CDR3 is 15 residues long. The germline gives CDR1 MNHNS, CDR2 SASEGT. V lost 3 bases, J lost 0 bases, and 8 bases lay in between. J is TRBJ1-4 and V is TRBV6-1; D gene unclear. This TCR was recovered from a man aged 55-75 years with active or convalescent COVID-19. Sample: peripheral blood. CDR3 protein: CASSDSGATNEKLFF. The CDR3, as DNA: TGTGCCAGCAGTGACAGCGGGGCAACTAATGAAAAACTGTTTTTT.